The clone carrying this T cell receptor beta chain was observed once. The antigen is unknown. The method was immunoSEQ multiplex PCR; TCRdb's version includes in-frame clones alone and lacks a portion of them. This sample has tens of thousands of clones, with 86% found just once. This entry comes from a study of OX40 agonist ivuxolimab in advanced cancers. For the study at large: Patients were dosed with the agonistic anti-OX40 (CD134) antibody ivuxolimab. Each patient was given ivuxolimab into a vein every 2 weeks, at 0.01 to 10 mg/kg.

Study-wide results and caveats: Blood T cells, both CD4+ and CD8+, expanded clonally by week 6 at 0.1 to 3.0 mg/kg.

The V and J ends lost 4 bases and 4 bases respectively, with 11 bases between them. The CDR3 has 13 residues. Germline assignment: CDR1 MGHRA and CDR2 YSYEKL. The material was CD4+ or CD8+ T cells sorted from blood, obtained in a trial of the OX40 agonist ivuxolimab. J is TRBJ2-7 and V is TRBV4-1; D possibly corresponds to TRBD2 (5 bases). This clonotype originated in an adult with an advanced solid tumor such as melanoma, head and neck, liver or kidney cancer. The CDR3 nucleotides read TGCGCCAGCAGCCTCGGAGGTAGTTACGAGCAGTACTTC. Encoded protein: CASSLGGSYEQYF.